These 8 T cell receptor beta chains came from one sample sequenced in a study of T cell changes during pregnancy in multiple sclerosis. Using immunoSEQ multiplex PCR, the repertoire was profiled, and TCRdb retains in-frame clones only, with some absent. The sample has tens of thousands of clones, 90% to 95% seen once. Sequenced material: CD4+ T cells from peripheral blood mononuclear cells, taken before pregnancy. The receptors here all came from a female donor with multiple sclerosis, enrolled in a pregnancy study.

The chain is built from TRBV27 and TRBJ2-7; TRBD2 matches at 9 bases. Germline trimming cut 0 bases from V and 7 bases from J; bases unmatched to any gene: 10. This CDR3 comprises 16 residues. Germline V lookup: CDR1 MNHEY, CDR2 SMNVEV (reference sequence). The CDR3 DNA reads TGTGCCAGCAGTTTATCGATGGCGGGAGGGCCGTGGGAGCAGTACTTC. It encodes CASSLSMAGGPWEQYF.

This clone appeared a few times. The chain has TRBV2 and TRBJ1-1, with 7 bases lining up with TRBD1. The CDR3 totals 13 residues. Trimming removed 7 bases from V and 1 base from J; junction bases left unmatched: 3. CDR1 SNHLY and CDR2 FYNNEI come from the germline V gene. CDR3: CASMRDRNTEAFF. CDR3 nucleotide sequence: TGTGCCAGCATGCGGGACAGGAACACTGAAGCTTTCTTT.

This clone was seen once. In DNA, the CDR3 is TGTGCCAGCTCACCAATGAGGGCCTCCTCTGGAAACACCATATATTTT. This gives the protein CASSPMRASSGNTIYF. The V gene is TRBV18, the J gene TRBJ1-3; no reliable D call. The length of the CDR3 is 16 residues. Germline values: CDR1 KGHSH, CDR2 LQKENI. Deletions cut 2 bases from V and 0 bases from J, with 11 bases between.

The rearrangement joins TRBV5-1 to TRBJ1-6, with 7 bases aligning to TRBD1. This CDR3 has 17 amino acids. Germline CDR1 SGHRS, CDR2 YFSETQ. Unmatched junction bases numbered 7, after V lost 4 bases and J lost 0 bases. CDR3 sequence reads: CASSMGQQSSYNSPLHF. CDR3 bases: TGCGCCAGCAGCATGGGACAGCAAAGCTCCTATAATTCACCCCTCCACTTT.

The V gene is TRBV7-2, the J gene TRBJ2-7; tentative D call: TRBD2 (7 bases). The germline V and J ends were trimmed by 5 bases and 3 bases, with 11 bases remaining between them. CDR3 length equals 13 residues. Per germline, CDR1 SGHTA and CDR2 FQGNSA. In nucleotides, the CDR3 is TGTGCCAGCAGCAGGGGGGAGGGCTACGAGCAGTACTTC. Protein product: CASSRGEGYEQYF.

This clone was counted only a few times. The chain couples TRBV29-1 to TRBJ2-7, with D possibly TRBD2 on 6 matching bases. This CDR3 comprises 16 residues. Per the germline V gene, CDR1 is SQVTM and CDR2 is ANQGSEA. Trimming took off 3 bases at V and 3 bases at J, with 21 bases between the two ends. CDR3 nucleotides: TGCAGCGTTGAGGTGGGGGACTGGGGTAGGGGCTACGAGCAGTACTTC. This codes for CSVEVGDWGRGYEQYF.

V usage is TRBV5-1 and J usage is TRBJ1-6; 8 bases fit TRBD1. The CDR3 loop spans 17 amino acids. Germline V gives CDR1 SGHRS, CDR2 YFSETQ. J lost 7 bases, V lost 0 bases, and 9 bases had no gene match. The CDR3 is CASSLGPRGQANSPLHF. Written as DNA, the CDR3 is TGCGCCAGCAGCTTGGGACCCCGGGGACAGGCGAATTCACCCCTCCACTTT.

CDR3 sequence (DNA): TGTGCCAGCAGCGCACTAGCGGGAAGCCTCTCCTACGAGCAGTACTTC. Translation: CASSALAGSLSYEQYF. V gene TRBV7-2 combines with J gene TRBJ2-7, with 10 bases aligning to TRBD2. V shed 5 bases, J shed 0 bases, and the junction held 7 bases outside the gene matches. The length of the CDR3 is 16 residues. The V gene's germline CDR1 is SGHTA and CDR2 FQGNSA.